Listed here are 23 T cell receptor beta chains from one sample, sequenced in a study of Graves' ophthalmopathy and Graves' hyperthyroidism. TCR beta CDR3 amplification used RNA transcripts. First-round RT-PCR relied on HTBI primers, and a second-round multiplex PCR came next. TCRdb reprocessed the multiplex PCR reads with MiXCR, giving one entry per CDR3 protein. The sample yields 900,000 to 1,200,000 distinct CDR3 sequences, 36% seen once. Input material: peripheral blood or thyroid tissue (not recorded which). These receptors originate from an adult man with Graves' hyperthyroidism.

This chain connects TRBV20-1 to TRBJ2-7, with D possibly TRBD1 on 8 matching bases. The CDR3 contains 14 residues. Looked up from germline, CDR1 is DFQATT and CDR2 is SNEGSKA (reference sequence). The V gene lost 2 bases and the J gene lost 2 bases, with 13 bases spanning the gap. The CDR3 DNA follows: TGCAGTGCTAGACGGACAGGGACTACCTACGAGCAGTACTTC. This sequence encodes CSARRTGTTYEQYF.

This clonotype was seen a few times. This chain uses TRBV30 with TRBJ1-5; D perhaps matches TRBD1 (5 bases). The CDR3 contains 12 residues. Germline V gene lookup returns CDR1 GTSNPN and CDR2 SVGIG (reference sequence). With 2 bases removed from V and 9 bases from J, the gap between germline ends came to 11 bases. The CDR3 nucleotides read TGTGCCTGGAGTCCGGGGCGCCTGCCCCAGCATTTT. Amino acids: CAWSPGRLPQHF. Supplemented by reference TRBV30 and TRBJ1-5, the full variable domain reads SQTIHQWPATLVQPVGSPLSLECTVEGTSNPNLYWYRQAAGRGLQLLFYSVGIGQISSEVPQNLSASRPQDRQFILSSKKLLLSDSGFYLCAWSPGRLPQHFGDGTRLSIL.

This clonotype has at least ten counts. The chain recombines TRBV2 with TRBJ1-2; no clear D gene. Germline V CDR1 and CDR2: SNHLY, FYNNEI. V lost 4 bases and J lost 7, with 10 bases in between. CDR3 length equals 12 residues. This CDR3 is CASSANVLGYTF. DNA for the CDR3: TGTGCCAGCAGTGCTAATGTTCTTGGCTACACCTTC.

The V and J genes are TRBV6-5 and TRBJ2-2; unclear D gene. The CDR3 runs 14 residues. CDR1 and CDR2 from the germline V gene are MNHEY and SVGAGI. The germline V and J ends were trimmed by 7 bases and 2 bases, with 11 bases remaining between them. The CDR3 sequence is CASKKSINTGELFF. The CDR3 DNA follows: TGTGCCAGCAAGAAGTCGATAAACACCGGGGAGCTGTTTTTT.

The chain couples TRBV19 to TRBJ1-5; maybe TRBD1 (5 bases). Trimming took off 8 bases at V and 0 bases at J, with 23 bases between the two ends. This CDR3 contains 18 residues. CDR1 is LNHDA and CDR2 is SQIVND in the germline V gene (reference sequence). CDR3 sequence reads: CASGGRAEFWNSNQPQHF. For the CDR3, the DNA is TGTGCCAGTGGGGGGAGGGCAGAGTTTTGGAATAGCAATCAGCCCCAGCATTTT. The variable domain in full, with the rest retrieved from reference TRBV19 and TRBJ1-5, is DGGITQSPKYLFRKEGQNVTLSCEQNLNHDAMYWYRQDPGQGLRLIYYSQIVNDFQKGDIAEGYSVSREKKESFPLTVTSAQKNPTAFYLCASGGRAEFWNSNQPQHFGDGTRLSIL.

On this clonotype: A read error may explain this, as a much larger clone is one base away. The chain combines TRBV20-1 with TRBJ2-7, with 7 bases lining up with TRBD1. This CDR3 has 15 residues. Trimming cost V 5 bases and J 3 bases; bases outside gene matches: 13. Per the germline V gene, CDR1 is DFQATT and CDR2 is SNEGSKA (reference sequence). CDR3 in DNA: TGCAGTGCTCAAGGGACAGAGGGGCCTCTCTACGAGCAGTACTTC. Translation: CSAQGTEGPLYEQYF.

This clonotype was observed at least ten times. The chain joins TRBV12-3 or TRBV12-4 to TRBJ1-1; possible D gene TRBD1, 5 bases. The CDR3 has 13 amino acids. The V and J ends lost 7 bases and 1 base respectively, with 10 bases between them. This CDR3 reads CASTWGGNTEAFF. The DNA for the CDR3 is TGTGCCAGCACTTGGGGGGGGAACACTGAAGCTTTCTTT.

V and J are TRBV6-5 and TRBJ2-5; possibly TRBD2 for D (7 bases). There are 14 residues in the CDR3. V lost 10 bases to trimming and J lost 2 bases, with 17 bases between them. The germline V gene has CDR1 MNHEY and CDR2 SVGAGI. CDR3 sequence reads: CATGGGTIQETQYF. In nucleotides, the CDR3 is TGTGCCACCGGGGGCGGGACTATACAAGAGACCCAGTACTTC.

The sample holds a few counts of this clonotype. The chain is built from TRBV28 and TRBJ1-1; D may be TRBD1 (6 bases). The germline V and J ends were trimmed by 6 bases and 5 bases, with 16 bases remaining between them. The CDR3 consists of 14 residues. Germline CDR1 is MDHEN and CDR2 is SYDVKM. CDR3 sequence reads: CASSPLQGRTEAFF. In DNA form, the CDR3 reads TGTGCCAGCAGCCCCCTGCAGGGGAGGACTGAAGCTTTCTTT. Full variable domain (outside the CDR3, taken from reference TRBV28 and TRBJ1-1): DVKVTQSSRYLVKRTGEKVFLECVQDMDHENMFWYRQDPGLGLRLIYFSYDVKMKEKGDIPEGYSVSREKKERFSLILESASTNQTSMYLCASSPLQGRTEAFFGQGTRLTVV.

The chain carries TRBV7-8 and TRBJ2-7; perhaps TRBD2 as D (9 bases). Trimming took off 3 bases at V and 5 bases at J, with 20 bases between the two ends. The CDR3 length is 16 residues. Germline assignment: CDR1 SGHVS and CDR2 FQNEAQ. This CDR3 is CASSLGLAGQVNEQYF. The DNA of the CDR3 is TGTGCCAGCAGCTTGGGTCTAGCGGGACAGGTCAACGAGCAGTACTTC.

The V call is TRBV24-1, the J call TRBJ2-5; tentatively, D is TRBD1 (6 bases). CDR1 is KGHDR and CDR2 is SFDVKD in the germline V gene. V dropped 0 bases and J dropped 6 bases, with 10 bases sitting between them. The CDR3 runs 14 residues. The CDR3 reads CATSDLQGPKTQYF. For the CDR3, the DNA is TGTGCCACCAGTGATTTGCAGGGGCCGAAGACCCAGTACTTC.

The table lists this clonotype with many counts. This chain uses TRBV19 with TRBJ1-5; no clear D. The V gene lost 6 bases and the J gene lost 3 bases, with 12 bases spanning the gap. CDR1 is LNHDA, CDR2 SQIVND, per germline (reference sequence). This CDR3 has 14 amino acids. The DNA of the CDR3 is TGTGCCAGTAGGGGCAGGCGGATCAATCAGCCCCAGCATTTT. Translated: CASRGRRINQPQHF.

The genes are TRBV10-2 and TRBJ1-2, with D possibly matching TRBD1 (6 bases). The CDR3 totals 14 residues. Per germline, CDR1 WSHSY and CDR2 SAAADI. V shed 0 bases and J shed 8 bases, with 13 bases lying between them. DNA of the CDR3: TGCGCCAGCAGTGAGTCGAACAGGGTTGGCGGCTACACCTTC. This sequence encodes CASSESNRVGGYTF.

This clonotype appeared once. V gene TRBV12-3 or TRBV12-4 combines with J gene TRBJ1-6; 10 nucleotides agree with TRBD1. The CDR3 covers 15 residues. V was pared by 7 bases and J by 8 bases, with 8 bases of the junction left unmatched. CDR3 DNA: TGTGCCAGCACCTCGGTGGGGACAGGGGATTCACCCCTCCACTTT. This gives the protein CASTSVGTGDSPLHF.

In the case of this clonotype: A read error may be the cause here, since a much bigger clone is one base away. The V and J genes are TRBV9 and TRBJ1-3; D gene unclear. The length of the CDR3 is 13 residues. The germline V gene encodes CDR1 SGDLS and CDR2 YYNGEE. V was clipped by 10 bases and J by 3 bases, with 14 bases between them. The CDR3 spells CAGKSQRGNTIYF. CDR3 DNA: TGTGCCGGCAAGTCACAGCGTGGAAACACCATATATTTT.

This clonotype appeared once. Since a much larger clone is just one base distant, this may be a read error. CDR3 sequence: CASNGRDFQETQYF. The CDR3 DNA follows: TGTGCCAGCAACGGCCGGGACTTCCAAGAGACCCAGTACTTC. This chain links TRBV7-2 with TRBJ2-5; TRBD2 might be the D (6 bases). CDR1 SGHTA and CDR2 FQGNSA come from the germline V gene. This CDR3 spans 14 amino acids. Trimming stripped 7 bases from V and 1 base from J, with 13 bases between.

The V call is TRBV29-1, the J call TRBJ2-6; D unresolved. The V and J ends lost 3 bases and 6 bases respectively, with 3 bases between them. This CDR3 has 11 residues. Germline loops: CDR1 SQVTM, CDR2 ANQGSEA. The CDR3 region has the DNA TGCAGCGTTGATATGGCCAACGTCCTGACTTTC. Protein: CSVDMANVLTF.

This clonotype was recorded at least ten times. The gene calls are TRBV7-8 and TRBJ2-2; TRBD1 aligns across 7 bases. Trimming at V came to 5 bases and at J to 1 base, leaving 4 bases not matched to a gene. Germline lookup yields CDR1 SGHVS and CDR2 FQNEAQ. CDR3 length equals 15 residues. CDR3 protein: CASSNRQGNTGELFF. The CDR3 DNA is TGTGCCAGCAGCAACCGACAGGGGAACACCGGGGAGCTGTTTTTT.

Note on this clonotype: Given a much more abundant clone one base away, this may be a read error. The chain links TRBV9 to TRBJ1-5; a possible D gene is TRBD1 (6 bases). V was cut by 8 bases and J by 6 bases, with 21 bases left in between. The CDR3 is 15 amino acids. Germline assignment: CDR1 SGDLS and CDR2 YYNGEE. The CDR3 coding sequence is TGTGCCAGAAGCTTAACCACAGGGACCCTTCAGCCCCAGCATTTT. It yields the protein CARSLTTGTLQPQHF.

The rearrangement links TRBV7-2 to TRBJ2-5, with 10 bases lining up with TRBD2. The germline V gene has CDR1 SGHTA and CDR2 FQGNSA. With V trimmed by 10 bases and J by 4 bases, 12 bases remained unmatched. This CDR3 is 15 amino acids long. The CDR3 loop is CAIYSGGLPTETQYF. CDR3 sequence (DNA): TGTGCCATCTATAGCGGGGGGTTACCGACAGAGACCCAGTACTTC.

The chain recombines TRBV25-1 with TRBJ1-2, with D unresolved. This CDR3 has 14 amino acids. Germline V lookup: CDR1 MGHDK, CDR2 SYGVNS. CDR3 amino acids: CATNAGPVDYGYTF. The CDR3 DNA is TGTGCTACCAACGCGGGTCCGGTGGACTATGGCTACACCTTC.

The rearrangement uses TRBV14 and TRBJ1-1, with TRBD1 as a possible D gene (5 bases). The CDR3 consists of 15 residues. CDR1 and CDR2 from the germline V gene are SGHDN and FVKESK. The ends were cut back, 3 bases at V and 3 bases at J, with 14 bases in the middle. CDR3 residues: CASSQVWGEYTEAFF. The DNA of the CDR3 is TGTGCCAGCAGCCAGGTTTGGGGGGAGTACACTGAAGCTTTCTTT.

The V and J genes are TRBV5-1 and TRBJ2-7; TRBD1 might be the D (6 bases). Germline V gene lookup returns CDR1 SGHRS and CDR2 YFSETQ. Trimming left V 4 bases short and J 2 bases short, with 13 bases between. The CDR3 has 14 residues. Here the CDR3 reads CASSHGQNAYEQYF. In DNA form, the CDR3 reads TGCGCCAGCAGCCACGGACAGAATGCCTACGAGCAGTACTTC. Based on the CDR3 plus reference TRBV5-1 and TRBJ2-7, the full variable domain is KAGVTQTPRYLIKTRGQQVTLSCSPISGHRSVSWYQQTPGQGLQFLFEYFSETQRNKGNFPGRFSGRQFSNSRSEMNVSTLELGDSALYLCASSHGQNAYEQYFGPGTRLTVT.